Below, 10 T cell receptor beta chains from the same sample are listed, as sequenced in a study of blood T cell repertoires in COVID-19. TCRdb keeps only in-frame clones here, not all; method: immunoSEQ multiplex PCR. The data show about 440,000 clones, about nine tenths seen once. The source material was PBMCs or T cells enriched from blood (not recorded which). The receptor set was obtained from a man younger than 35 who had recovered from COVID-19.

The chain couples TRBV6-5 to TRBJ1-6; 8 bases match TRBD1. Germline CDR1 MNHEY, CDR2 SVGAGI. The trim removed 9 bases at V and 7 bases at J, leaving 8 bases unmatched. The CDR3 loop spans 14 amino acids. CDR3 sequence reads: CASDRGLRNSPLHF. CDR3 coding DNA: TGTGCCAGTGACAGGGGCCTGAGGAATTCACCCCTCCACTTT.

DNA for the CDR3: TGCGCCAGCAGCTTCACGGGACTGAACTACAATGAGCAGTTCTTC. As protein: CASSFTGLNYNEQFF. The V call is TRBV5-1, the J call TRBJ2-1; tentatively, D is TRBD2 (6 bases). Germline CDR1 and CDR2: SGHRS and YFSETQ. V was cut by 2 bases and J by 3 bases, with 12 bases left in between. The CDR3 spans 15 residues.

The gene calls are TRBV27 and TRBJ1-2, with TRBD1 matching 7 bases. CDR1 and CDR2 (germline): MNHEY, SMNVEV (reference sequence). The junction had 18 bases not matched to a gene; V was cut back by 6 bases and J by 8 bases. This CDR3 spans 16 amino acids. The CDR3 protein is CASSPWGNRGPAGYTF. CDR3 coding DNA: TGTGCCAGCAGCCCCTGGGGGAACAGGGGACCCGCAGGCTACACCTTC.

This chain uses TRBV3-1 (or the pseudogene TRBV3-2) with TRBJ1-3; D gene uncertain. The CDR3 runs to 14 residues. V gave up 0 bases and J gave up 1 base, with 4 bases separating them. Germline CDR1 is LGHDT and CDR2 is YNNKEL (reference sequence). This CDR3 is CASSQDRSGNTIYF. The CDR3 region has the DNA TGTGCCAGCAGCCAAGATCGGTCTGGAAACACCATATATTTT.

V usage is TRBV25-1 and J usage is TRBJ1-1; no clear D. The V and J ends lost 3 bases and 2 bases respectively, with 4 bases between them. This CDR3 comprises 12 residues. From germline, CDR1 is MGHDK and CDR2 SYGVNS. The CDR3, as DNA: TGTGCCAGCAGTGACTTTAACACTGAAGCTTTCTTT. As protein: CASSDFNTEAFF. The whole variable domain, remainder taken from reference TRBV25-1 and TRBJ1-1, is EADIYQTPRYLVIGTGKKITLECSQTMGHDKMYWYQQDPGMELHLIHYSYGVNSTEKGDLSSESTVSRIRTEHFPLTLESARPSHTSQYLCASSDFNTEAFFGQGTRLTVV.

This chain joins TRBV4-1 and TRBJ1-2, with no clear D. In germline, CDR1 is MGHRA, CDR2 YSYEKL. The CDR3 is 15 amino acids. The germline V and J ends were trimmed by 2 bases and 2 bases, with 12 bases remaining between them. CDR3 DNA: TGCGCCAGCAGCCAACCCAAGACTGGAAACTATGGCTACACCTTC. This translates into CASSQPKTGNYGYTF.

The chain joins TRBV2 to TRBJ2-7; 10 bases agree with TRBD1. V lost 6 bases, J lost 6 bases, and 5 bases stayed unmatched. CDR3 length: 13 amino acids. Germline values: CDR1 SNHLY, CDR2 FYNNEI. CDR3 sequence (DNA): TGTGCCAGCAGGGAGGACAGGGGGGTCGAGCAGTACTTC. It translates to CASREDRGVEQYF.

The chain carries TRBV28 and TRBJ2-2; D is undetermined. Trimming took off 7 bases at V and 1 base at J, with 4 bases between the two ends. Germline loops: CDR1 MDHEN, CDR2 SYDVKM. The CDR3 is made up of 12 amino acids. The CDR3: CASIGNTGELFF. The CDR3 coding sequence is TGTGCCAGCATCGGGAACACCGGGGAGCTGTTTTTT.

V and J are TRBV5-6 and TRBJ1-2, with 9 bases matching TRBD1. CDR1 is SGHDT and CDR2 is YYEEEE in the germline V gene. V lost 8 bases to trimming and J lost 1 base; unmatched junction nucleotides: 9. The CDR3 spans 15 residues. The CDR3 spells CASAPGTGHNYGYTF. The DNA for the CDR3 is TGTGCCAGTGCGCCGGGGACAGGGCATAACTATGGCTACACCTTC.

This clone has a single count. The gene calls are TRBV28 and TRBJ2-5; D is ambiguous. Trimming removed 3 bases from V and 1 base from J, with 27 bases in between. The germline V gene has CDR1 MDHEN and CDR2 SYDVKM. This CDR3 has 20 amino acids. The CDR3 reads CASSFIISLESATSQETQYF. CDR3 in DNA: TGTGCCAGCAGTTTTATTATTTCGCTAGAATCCGCTACCTCCCAAGAGACCCAGTACTTC.